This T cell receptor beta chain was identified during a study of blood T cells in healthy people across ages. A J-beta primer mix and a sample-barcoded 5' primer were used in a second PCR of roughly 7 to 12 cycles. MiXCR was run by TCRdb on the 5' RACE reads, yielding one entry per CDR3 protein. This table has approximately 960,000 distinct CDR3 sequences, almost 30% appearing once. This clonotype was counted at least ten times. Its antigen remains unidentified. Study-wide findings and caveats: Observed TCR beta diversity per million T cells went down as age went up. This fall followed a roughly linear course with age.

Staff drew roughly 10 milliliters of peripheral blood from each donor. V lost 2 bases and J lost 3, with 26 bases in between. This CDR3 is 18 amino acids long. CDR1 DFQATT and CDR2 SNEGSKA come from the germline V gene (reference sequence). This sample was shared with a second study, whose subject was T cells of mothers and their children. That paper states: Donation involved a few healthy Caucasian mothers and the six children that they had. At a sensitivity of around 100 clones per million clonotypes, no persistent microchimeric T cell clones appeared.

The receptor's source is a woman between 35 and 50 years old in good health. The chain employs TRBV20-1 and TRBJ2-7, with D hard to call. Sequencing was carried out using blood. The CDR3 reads CSARSPARATASRYEQYF. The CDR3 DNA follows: TGCAGTGCTAGATCCCCGGCCCGGGCCACGGCTTCCCGCTACGAGCAGTACTTC.